This T cell receptor (beta chain) is from a study of cytomegalovirus exposure and HLA in healthy donors. Study background: According to later analysis, the same platform produced the approximately 120 validation and around 730 first-cohort repertoires.

Note on this clone: Its cognate antigen is unknown.

Points from the study as a whole: Fewer than 200 TCR beta chains were listed as cytomegalovirus-associated. Specificity of a few CMV-associated chains for CMV antigens was verified in vitro.

The protocol was immunoSEQ multiplex PCR, while the TCRdb copy is restricted to in-frame clones and leaves out a portion. Of 97,000 or so clones in the sample, roughly 87% are singletons; the top ten hold about 6.5%. This CDR3 has 14 residues. Deletions cut 7 bases from V and 4 bases from J, with 15 bases between. The germline gives CDR1 SGDLS, CDR2 YYNGEE. The chain is built from TRBV9 and TRBJ2-1; weak D call: TRBD2 (6 bases). Sequencing was carried out using PBMCs. This TCR was sampled from a man between 18 and 29 years old in good health and CMV-seropositive. CDR3 sequence reads: CASGVGGNYNEQFF. The CDR3 nucleotides are TGTGCCAGCGGGGTCGGAGGGAATTACAATGAGCAGTTCTTC. Full variable domain (remainder filled in from reference TRBV9 and TRBJ2-1): DSGVTQTPKHLITATGQRVTLRCSPRSGDLSVYWYQQSLDQGLQFLIQYYNGEERAKGNILERFSAQQFPDLHSELNLSSLELGDSALYFCASGVGGNYNEQFFGPGTRLTVL.